These T cell receptor beta chains were read from a single sample in a study of blood T cell repertoires in COVID-19. Sequencing used immunoSEQ multiplex PCR; TCRdb keeps in-frame clones, though not all of them. The data show a few hundred thousand clones, more than 70% seen once. Sequenced sample: peripheral blood. These receptors all come from a woman between 45 and 65 years old with acute or convalescent COVID-19. Each CDR3 is given with its conserved first and last residue. The D gene is left open where the match is weak. The size entry is marked missing in some rows and otherwise reads once, few, many or a size class.

>-|TRBD1|TRBV2|TRBJ1-5
TGTGCCAGCAGTTCACAGGGGGTTTCGGGTCAGCCCCAGCATTTT
CASSSQGVSGQPQHF
>-|TRBD1|TRBV24-1|TRBJ2-1
TGTGCCACCAAAGGACAGGGATTAGGCAATGAGCAGTTCTTC
CATKGQGLGNEQFF
>-|TRBD1|TRBV3-1/TRBV3-2|TRBJ2-4
TGTGCCAGCAGCCAAGGAGGGGGCAGTGGGGACATTCAGTACTTC
CASSQGGGSGDIQYF
>few|TRBD2|TRBV28|TRBJ2-7
TGTGCCAGCAGTTTTGTGGACCTCCCACTAGCGGGGTCCTACGAGCAGTACTTC
CASSFVDLPLAGSYEQYF
>-|-|TRBV30|TRBJ2-1
TGTGCCTGCCAGGATTTATATAGGGGGAAGTACAATGAGCAGTTCTTC
CACQDLYRGKYNEQFF
>-|TRBD1|TRBV4-1|TRBJ1-5
TGCGCCAGCAGCCCTTTACAGGGGAATCAGCCCCAGCATTTT
CASSPLQGNQPQHF
>-|-|TRBV4-3|TRBJ1-4
TGCGCCAGCAGCCAAAGTCAGGGCTCCAGTGCAACTAATGAAAAACTGTTTTTT
CASSQSQGSSATNEKLFF
>-|-|TRBV2|TRBJ1-5
TGTGCCAGCAATGGGGAGGGCAGGCAGCCCCAGCATTTT
CASNGEGRQPQHF
>-|-|TRBV2|TRBJ1-5
TGTGCCAGCAGTGAATTTCGGACAGTGAGGAGCAATCAGCCCCAGCATTTT
CASSEFRTVRSNQPQHF
>-|-|TRBV11-2|TRBJ2-1
TGTGCCAGCAGCTTAAGACTTGACGCGGATGAGCAGTTCTTC
CASSLRLDADEQFF
>-|-|TRBV12-5|TRBJ1-1
TGTGCTAGTGGTACAGGCCTGAACACTGAAGCTTTCTTT
CASGTGLNTEAFF
>-|-|TRBV12-3/TRBV12-4|TRBJ1-1
TGTGCCAGCACCGTCGACAGAAACACTGAAGCTTTCTTT
CASTVDRNTEAFF
>once|-|TRBV9|TRBJ2-5
TGTGCCAGCAAAGCAAATCAGGGGCAAGAGACCCAGTACTTC
CASKANQGQETQYF
>-|TRBD2|TRBV5-4|TRBJ2-3
TGTGCCAGCAGCTTACTAGCGGGAGATACGCAGTATTTT
CASSLLAGDTQYF
>-|-|TRBV9|TRBJ2-1
TGTGCCAGCAGCGTAGAGCGGCTTGACCCCAATGAGCAGTTCTTC
CASSVERLDPNEQFF
>-|-|TRBV19|TRBJ2-2
TGTGCCAGTAGTATAGGAAATGGGGGGTCCGGGGAGCTGTTTTTT
CASSIGNGGSGELFF
>-|-|TRBV5-5|TRBJ1-4
TGTGCCAGCAGCTTTCGTATTATAGCTAATGAAAAACTGTTTTTT
CASSFRIIANEKLFF
>-|TRBD2|TRBV7-9|TRBJ2-5
TGTGCCAGCCGCGGGACTAGCGGGTATTCACAACCTCAAGAGACCCAGTACTTC
CASRGTSGYSQPQETQYF
>-|-|TRBV7-8|TRBJ1-5
TGTGCCAGCAGCTTAGACCAGATGCAGCCCCAGCATTTT
CASSLDQMQPQHF
>-|TRBD2|TRBV6-2/TRBV6-3|TRBJ2-7
TGTGCCAGCAGTTACTCGGGTAGCGGGAGTCCCAACGAGCAGTACTTC
CASSYSGSGSPNEQYF
>-|-|TRBV27|TRBJ1-1
TGTGCCAGCAGTTATAGGGGAAACACTGAAGCTTTCTTT
CASSYRGNTEAFF
>-|TRBD2|TRBV19|TRBJ2-7
TGTGCCAGTAGTATATCTAGCGGGACGGTCTCCTACGAGCAGTACTTC
CASSISSGTVSYEQYF
>-|-|TRBV7-6|TRBJ2-1
TGTGCCAGCACCCCTTCTTGGCTCCTCGAGGTCAATGAGCAGTTCTTC
CASTPSWLLEVNEQFF
>-|TRBD1|TRBV5-5|TRBJ1-5
TGTGCCAGCAGCTCACTAGGGACAGTCAATCAGCCCCAGCATTTT
CASSSLGTVNQPQHF
>-|TRBD1|TRBV7-3|TRBJ2-3
TGTGCCAGCAGCTCCGGGACAGGGCGCACAGATACGCAGTATTTT
CASSSGTGRTDTQYF
>-|TRBD2|TRBV7-2|TRBJ2-7
TGTGCCAGCAGCCGCGAGCGGGACGGACAGTACTTC
CASSRERDGQYF
>-|TRBD2|TRBV9|TRBJ2-6
TGTGCCAGCAGCTTGAGACTAGCGGGGGGCCCCTCTGGGGCCAACGTCCTGACTTTC
CASSLRLAGGPSGANVLTF
>few|-|TRBV4-1|TRBJ1-3
TGCGCCAGCAGCCAAGATCAGGGTCGAGGAAACACCATATATTTT
CASSQDQGRGNTIYF
>once|-|TRBV5-4|TRBJ1-3
TGTGCCAGCAGCTTGGACAGAAGAGGGTCAGACACCATATATTTT
CASSLDRRGSDTIYF
>-|-|TRBV21-1|TRBJ2-5
TGTGCCAGCAGCCTGGGAAGGGGATTGGAGACCCAGTACTTC
CASSLGRGLETQYF
>-|-|TRBV27|TRBJ2-6
TGTGCCAGCAGTTCGGAGGGGGGGGCCAACGTCCTGACTTTC
CASSSEGGANVLTF
>-|-|TRBV9|TRBJ2-5
TGTGCCAGCAGCACCCGAGCGGCCCAAGAGACCCAGTACTTC
CASSTRAAQETQYF
>-|-|TRBV9|TRBJ1-1
TGTGCCAGCAGCGGGTCAGGGGTCATGAACACTGAAGCTTTCTTT
CASSGSGVMNTEAFF
>-|-|TRBV3-1/TRBV3-2|TRBJ1-6
TGTGCCAGCAGCCCGTCACAGAATTCACCCCTCCACTTT
CASSPSQNSPLHF
>-|TRBD2|TRBV29-1|TRBJ2-5
TGCAGCGCCCCGGGGACTAGCGGGGGAGAGACCCAGTACTTC
CSAPGTSGGETQYF
>-|-|TRBV7-3|TRBJ2-3
TGTGCCAGCAGCCCTACCATTTTAGTCAATACGCAGTATTTT
CASSPTILVNTQYF
>-|TRBD2|TRBV24-1|TRBJ2-1
TGTGCCACCAGTGATTCGGGACTAGCGGGACCGGATGAGCAGTTCTTC
CATSDSGLAGPDEQFF
>-|-|TRBV30|TRBJ1-5
TGTGCCTGGAGCGCAGGCGACGGGACCCAGCATTTT
CAWSAGDGTQHF
>once|-|TRBV19|TRBJ1-5
TGTGCCAGTAGTACCGGAGGGACTCAGCCCCAGCATTTT
CASSTGGTQPQHF
>-|TRBD1|TRBV30|TRBJ1-2
TGTGCCTGGATTCCCGGGACAGCCGTTGGAGGCTACACCTTC
CAWIPGTAVGGYTF
>-|TRBD2|TRBV6-5|TRBJ2-1
TGTGCCAGCATCAGACTAGCGGGGGGGTCCAATGAGCAGTTCTTC
CASIRLAGGSNEQFF
>once|TRBD2|TRBV9|TRBJ2-1
TGTGCCAGCAGCCCGGGGCGGGGGACCTACAATGAGCAGTTCTTC
CASSPGRGTYNEQFF
>-|-|TRBV2|TRBJ1-2
TGTGCCAGCACCCGGAACTATGGCTACACCTTC
CASTRNYGYTF
>-|TRBD2|TRBV30|TRBJ2-3
TGTGCCGGCAAACCTAGCGGCAACACAGATACGCAGTATTTT
CAGKPSGNTDTQYF
>-|-|TRBV27|TRBJ1-2
TGTGCCAGCAGTCCCCCGGGGAGGGGTGGCTACACCTTC
CASSPPGRGGYTF
>-|-|TRBV2|TRBJ2-6
TGTGCCAGCAGATACAGGGTCTTGTACTCTGGGGCCAACGTCCTGACTTTC
CASRYRVLYSGANVLTF
>-|TRBD1|TRBV7-2|TRBJ1-5
TGTGCCAGCAGCTCCAGACAGGGGGGGGGTCAGCCCCAGCATTTT
CASSSRQGGGQPQHF
>-|-|TRBV14|TRBJ1-1
TGTGCCAGCAGCCAAGGTTTTGGGCAAAGAGCTTTCTTT
CASSQGFGQRAFF
>-|TRBD1|TRBV2|TRBJ1-1
TGTGCCAGCAGCCCCGGTTGGTTAGACAGGGGATCGTTGAACACTGAAGCTTTCTTT
CASSPGWLDRGSLNTEAFF
>-|-|TRBV2|TRBJ2-2
TGTGCCAGCAGGGTAACAGGGTTGACCGGGGAGCTGTTTTTT
CASRVTGLTGELFF
>-|-|TRBV7-2|TRBJ2-2
TGTGCCAGCAGCTTACAGGGTTTTGACGGCGGGGAGCTGTTTTTT
CASSLQGFDGGELFF
>-|TRBD2|TRBV19|TRBJ2-2
TGTGCCAGCACCCGTTTTATCTCAGCGGGAGGCTTCACCGGGGAGCTGTTTTTT
CASTRFISAGGFTGELFF